The 21 T cell receptor beta chains presented below share a single source sample, sequenced in a study of T cell clones after liver transplantation. Profiling relied on immunoSEQ multiplex PCR, and the TCRdb table lists in-frame clones only, not all of them. The sample yields 6,000 to 9,000 clones, approximately 80% seen once. The material sequenced was CD8+ T cells from blood, taken before liver transplant. The receptors stem from a human donor who received a liver transplant.

CDR3 protein: CASSYSGNNEQFF. In DNA form, the CDR3 reads TGTGCCAGCAGTTACTCCGGGAACAATGAGCAGTTCTTC. The chain has TRBV6-5 and TRBJ2-1, with a tentative D call TRBD2 (5 bases). V shed 0 bases and J shed 5 bases, with 5 bases lying between them. The CDR3 loop spans 13 amino acids. Germline V gene lookup returns CDR1 MNHEY and CDR2 SVGAGI.

The chain uses TRBV19 and TRBJ1-1, with D uncertain. Germline V gene data show CDR1 as LNHDA and CDR2 as SQIVND (reference sequence). CDR3 size: 13 residues. With 5 bases removed from V and 3 bases from J, the gap between germline ends came to 10 bases. The CDR3 DNA reads as TGTGCCAGTAGTTCCCGACGGGACACTGAAGCTTTCTTT. As protein: CASSSRRDTEAFF.

The chain uses TRBV2 and TRBJ1-1; unclear D gene. Trimming cost V 2 bases and J 3 bases, with 10 bases left between them. The CDR3 extends over 14 amino acids. In germline, CDR1 is SNHLY, CDR2 FYNNEI. This CDR3 reads CASSEKGEDTEAFF. In DNA, the CDR3 is TGTGCCAGCAGTGAAAAGGGAGAGGACACTGAAGCTTTCTTT.

The chain recombines TRBV28 with TRBJ2-3, with TRBD2 matching 8 bases. CDR1 is MDHEN, CDR2 SYDVKM, per germline. The CDR3 length is 18 residues. The V gene end was trimmed by 5 bases and the J gene end by 4 bases; junction bases not matched to a gene: 17. The CDR3 sequence: CASSVTSGGAYLADTQYF. DNA for the CDR3: TGTGCCAGCAGTGTAACGTCCGGGGGGGCCTACTTGGCAGATACGCAGTATTTT.

This chain links TRBV10-1 with TRBJ2-3, with D uncertain. The germline CDR1 and CDR2 sequences are WNHNN and SYGVQD (reference sequence). The CDR3 consists of 16 residues. V gave up 3 bases and J gave up 2 bases, with 15 bases separating them. For the CDR3, the DNA is TGCGCCAGCAGTGAATTGTCAGGCCCGGCCACAGATACGCAGTATTTT. Its translation is CASSELSGPATDTQYF.

V usage is TRBV18 and J usage is TRBJ2-1; tentative D call: TRBD2 (6 bases). Per the germline V gene, CDR1 is KGHSH and CDR2 is LQKENI. The germline V and J ends were trimmed by 0 bases and 4 bases, with 16 bases remaining between them. The CDR3 length is 17 residues. CDR3 DNA: TGTGCCAGCTCACCACCCGAGCCCCCGGCGGGGTACAATGAGCAGTTCTTC. It is translated as CASSPPEPPAGYNEQFF.

This clone has only one observation. This chain connects TRBV4-1 to TRBJ1-6, with unresolved D. This CDR3 region has 14 residues. Germline lookup yields CDR1 MGHRA and CDR2 YSYEKL. Trimming took 4 bases from V and 13 from J, leaving 17 bases between them. The CDR3 DNA reads TGCGCCAGCAGCCCCGTGGGCAGTCGGATCCCCCTCCACTTT. It codes for CASSPVGSRIPLHF.

This clone has a single count. This rearrangement joins TRBV19 to TRBJ1-1; TRBD1 agrees at 7 bases. The CDR3 is made up of 18 amino acids. The junction had 15 bases not matched to a gene; V was cut back by 5 bases and J by 0 bases. Germline V lookup: CDR1 LNHDA, CDR2 SQIVND (reference sequence). CDR3 DNA: TGTGCCAGTAGTCCCCACAGGGGAGGAGGAGCAATGAACACTGAAGCTTTCTTT. It encodes CASSPHRGGGAMNTEAFF.

This clone appeared a single time. The chain joins TRBV5-4 to TRBJ1-4, with 7 bases matching TRBD1. Germline assignment: CDR1 SGHNT and CDR2 YYREEE (reference sequence). This CDR3 is 15 amino acids long. V shed 4 bases, J shed 0 bases, and the junction held 3 bases outside the gene matches. The CDR3 sequence is CASSATGATNEKLFF. The CDR3 nucleotides read TGTGCCAGCAGCGCTACAGGGGCAACTAATGAAAAACTGTTTTTT.

The rearrangement links TRBV2 to TRBJ2-7; D uncertain. The CDR3 is 16 residues long. Between the trimmed V and J ends, which lost 4 bases and 5 bases, there was a span of 21 bases. CDR1 SNHLY and CDR2 FYNNEI come from the germline V gene. The CDR3 DNA follows: TGTGCCAGCAGTGCGATTCCGGGTCCTCTGGGTGACGAGCAGTACTTC. Protein: CASSAIPGPLGDEQYF.

The chain links TRBV21-1 to TRBJ1-3. TRBV21-1 is a recognized pseudogene. The CDR3 sequence is 15 residues long. Here the CDR3 DNA reads TGTGCCAGCGGAACTACAATGGCCTCAGGAAACACCATATATTTT. It translates to CASGTTMASGNTIYF.

The rearrangement links TRBV4-1 to TRBJ1-1, with TRBD1 matching 9 bases. V lost 0 bases to trimming and J lost 1 base; unmatched junction nucleotides: 0. The CDR3 runs to 15 residues. Germline loops: CDR1 MGHRA, CDR2 YSYEKL. CDR3 sequence: CASSQEGQGNTEAFF. The CDR3 nucleotides are TGCGCCAGCAGCCAAGAGGGACAGGGGAACACTGAAGCTTTCTTT.

The chain links TRBV6-1 to TRBJ2-2; D is uncertain. V was cut by 4 bases and J by 0 bases, with 9 bases left in between. This CDR3 is 15 amino acids long. Germline assignment: CDR1 MNHNS and CDR2 SASEGT. CDR3 region: CASSGHFTNTGELFF. The DNA for the CDR3 is TGTGCCAGCAGTGGACATTTTACGAACACCGGGGAGCTGTTTTTT.

The chain combines TRBV27 with TRBJ2-1; 8 bases are shared with TRBD1. CDR1 and CDR2 (germline): MNHEY, SMNVEV (reference sequence). V shed 5 bases, J shed 5 bases, and the junction held 14 bases outside the gene matches. The length of the CDR3 is 17 residues. For the CDR3, the DNA is TGTGCCAGCAGTCCACTAACCGGGACAGGACCTGACAATGAGCAGTTCTTC. It specifies CASSPLTGTGPDNEQFF.

The rearrangement links TRBV5-5 to TRBJ1-6; 7 nucleotides match TRBD1. CDR1 SGHKS and CDR2 YYEKEE come from the germline V gene (reference sequence). Trimming at V came to 4 bases and at J to 0 bases, leaving 7 bases not matched to a gene. CDR3 length equals 17 residues. The CDR3 is CASSVSQGSSYNSPLHF. The CDR3 coding sequence is TGTGCCAGCAGCGTCTCACAGGGGAGCTCCTATAATTCACCCCTCCACTTT. Using reference TRBV5-5 and TRBJ1-6 for the parts outside the CDR3, the full variable domain is DAGVTQSPTHLIKTRGQQVTLRCSPISGHKSVSWYQQVLGQGPQFIFQYYEKEERGRGNFPDRFSARQFPNYSSELNVNALLLGDSALYLCASSVSQGSSYNSPLHFGNGTRLTVT.

This clone was recorded a few times. In DNA, the CDR3 is TGTGCCGCGCTTGGGGGACAGGGGACCTACGAGCAGTACTTC. This gives the protein CAALGGQGTYEQYF. The chain uses TRBV2 and TRBJ2-7, with 10 bases lining up with TRBD1. The CDR3 covers 14 residues. Germline values: CDR1 SNHLY, CDR2 FYNNEI. The V segment lost 11 bases and the J segment 2 bases; nucleotides outside the gene matches: 9.

The rearrangement links TRBV27 to TRBJ2-7; D perhaps matches TRBD2 (6 bases). The CDR3 totals 12 residues. The V gene's germline CDR1 is MNHEY and CDR2 SMNVEV (reference sequence). V dropped 4 bases and J dropped 3 bases, with 7 bases sitting between them. The CDR3 nucleotides are TGTGCCAGCAGTTCGGGGGACTACGAGCAGTACTTC. Translated, it gives CASSSGDYEQYF.

The chain's CDR3 is CASLRRQGNTEAFF. The DNA of the CDR3 is TGTGCCAGCCTTAGAAGGCAGGGGAACACTGAAGCTTTCTTT. The chain carries TRBV13 and TRBJ1-1, with a tentative D call TRBD1 (5 bases). Between the trimmed V and J ends, which lost 8 bases and 1 base, there was a span of 14 bases. Germline loops: CDR1 PRHDT, CDR2 FYEKMQ (reference sequence). This CDR3 is 14 amino acids long.

The chain is built from TRBV9 and TRBJ2-7; TRBD2 matches at 8 bases. V shed 4 bases, J shed 4 bases, and the junction held 7 bases outside the gene matches. The CDR3 extends over 14 amino acids. Germline V gene sequence: CDR1 SGDLS, CDR2 YYNGEE. In DNA, the CDR3 is TGTGCCAGCAGCACCTACGGGGGGGCTTACGAGCAGTACTTC. Its translation is CASSTYGGAYEQYF.

The V and J genes are TRBV6-5 and TRBJ1-2; 7 positions agree with TRBD1. The CDR3 is 13 residues long. CDR1 is MNHEY, CDR2 SVGAGI, per germline. V was pared by 6 bases and J by 6 bases, with 7 bases of the junction left unmatched. CDR3 coding DNA: TGTGCCAGCAGAGGGGGCGGAAGGAATGGCTACACCTTC. As protein: CASRGGGRNGYTF.

This sequence joins TRBV11-3 and TRBJ2-2; weak D call: TRBD1 (6 bases). V lost 0 bases and J lost 8, with 10 bases in between. Germline V CDR1 and CDR2: SGHNT, YENEEA. The CDR3 is 14 residues long. Here the CDR3 reads CASSLEGAGGELFF. CDR3 bases: TGTGCCAGCAGCTTAGAGGGGGCCGGTGGGGAGCTGTTTTTT. The entire variable domain, with the rest obtained from reference TRBV11-3 and TRBJ2-2, is as follows: EAGVVQSPRYKIIEKKQPVAFWCNPISGHNTLYWYLQNLGQGPELLIRYENEEAVDDSQLPKDRFSAERLKGVDSTLKIQPAELGDSAVYLCASSLEGAGGELFFGEGSRLTVL.